Listed here are 29 T cell receptor beta chains from one sample, sequenced in a study of monozygotic twins with cystic fibrosis. Sequencing used immunoSEQ multiplex PCR; TCRdb keeps in-frame clones, though not all of them. The sample gives 15,000 to 20,000 clones, 91% of which show up once; about 1.4% is in the top ten. The source material was blood. The source is a girl aged 2-10 years with cystic fibrosis.

The V gene is TRBV5-1, the J gene TRBJ1-6; 7 nucleotides align to TRBD1. With V trimmed by 4 bases and J by 10 bases, 8 bases remained unmatched. The CDR3 extends over 14 amino acids. Germline V gives CDR1 SGHRS, CDR2 YFSETQ. The CDR3 nucleotides read TGCGCCAGCAGCGAGGAGGGGGCTGGGTCACCCCTCCACTTT. Translated: CASSEEGAGSPLHF.

The chain has TRBV30 and TRBJ2-1; 7 positions match TRBD2. Germline CDR1 and CDR2: GTSNPN and SVGIG (reference sequence). This CDR3 is 13 amino acids long. V lost 4 bases, J lost 9 bases, and 9 bases stayed unmatched. CDR3 sequence reads: CAWNLGEGIEQFF. The CDR3 DNA sequence: TGTGCCTGGAACCTGGGGGAGGGGATTGAGCAGTTCTTC.

In its sample, this clone was seen once. CDR3 DNA sequence: TGTGCCAGCAGCCCGGGACAGCTGCCCATGAACACTGAAGCTTTCTTT. Protein sequence: CASSPGQLPMNTEAFF. V and J are TRBV5-6 and TRBJ1-1; 7 bases fit TRBD1. CDR1 is SGHDT and CDR2 is YYEEEE in the germline V gene. There are 16 residues in the CDR3. After removal of 4 bases from V and 0 bases from J, the junction contained 9 bases not matched to a gene.

The chain couples TRBV7-6 to TRBJ1-1, with D unclear. Looked up from germline, CDR1 is SGHVS and CDR2 is FNYEAQ. CDR3 length: 13 residues. Between the trimmed V and J ends, which lost 6 bases and 0 bases, there was a span of 8 bases. CDR3 in amino acids: CASSSHMNTEAFF. CDR3 sequence (DNA): TGTGCCAGCAGTTCACATATGAACACTGAAGCTTTCTTT.

The chain carries TRBV27 and TRBJ2-1, with D perhaps matching TRBD2 (7 bases). CDR3 size: 15 residues. V lost 6 bases to trimming and J lost 6 bases, with 18 bases between them. From germline, CDR1 is MNHEY and CDR2 SMNVEV (reference sequence). CDR3 residues: CASSTWGGQLNEQFF. The CDR3 bases are TGTGCCAGCAGCACGTGGGGGGGGCAGCTCAATGAGCAGTTCTTC.

The chain uses TRBV11-2 and TRBJ2-2; D remains unclear. Germline-derived CDR1 and CDR2 are SGHAT and FQNNGV. CDR3 length equals 14 residues. Trimming cost V 5 bases and J 2 bases, with 9 bases left between them. The CDR3 sequence: CASSPPTNTGELFF. The CDR3 DNA sequence: TGTGCCAGCAGCCCACCTACTAACACCGGGGAGCTGTTTTTT.

This clone showed up just once. This rearrangement joins TRBV6-1 to TRBJ2-7, with TRBD1 as a possible D gene (6 bases). V was clipped by 4 bases and J by 7 bases, with 20 bases between them. This CDR3 is 15 amino acids long. CDR1 MNHNS and CDR2 SASEGT come from the germline V gene. CDR3 region: CASSGRQASLGEQYF. The CDR3 DNA reads as TGTGCCAGCAGTGGAAGACAGGCCTCACTGGGGGAGCAGTACTTC.

The chain has TRBV13 and TRBJ1-3, with D tentatively TRBD1 (5 bases). V was trimmed by 3 bases and J by 1 base, leaving 13 bases between them. CDR3 length equals 16 residues. The germline V gene encodes CDR1 PRHDT and CDR2 FYEKMQ (reference sequence). CDR3 sequence reads: CASSLGPAGSGNTIYF. The CDR3 DNA is TGTGCCAGCAGCTTGGGGCCGGCTGGATCTGGAAACACCATATATTTT.

This chain connects TRBV20-1 to TRBJ1-1, with D perhaps TRBD1 (6 bases). This CDR3 is built from 11 residues. The germline V gene encodes CDR1 DFQATT and CDR2 SNEGSKA (reference sequence). The V end lost 5 bases, the J end lost 7 bases, and 11 bases lay between the germline ends. The CDR3 spells CSARGGREAFF. The DNA for the CDR3 is TGCAGTGCTCGGGGGGGGCGTGAAGCTTTCTTT.

The CDR3 sequence is CASSEDRWNTGELFF. The CDR3 bases are TGTGCCAGCAGCGAGGACAGGTGGAACACCGGGGAGCTGTTTTTT. V usage is TRBV2 and J usage is TRBJ2-2; TRBD1 aligns across 7 bases. There are 15 residues in the CDR3. The junction had 5 bases not matched to a gene; V was cut back by 6 bases and J by 1 base. CDR1 and CDR2 (germline): SNHLY, FYNNEI.

The chain carries TRBV6-7 and TRBJ2-3; maybe TRBD2 (5 bases). TRBV6-7 is identified as an open reading frame with a role that is uncertain. This CDR3 region has 15 residues. Trimming cost V 0 bases and J 3 bases, with 10 bases left between them. Written as DNA, the CDR3 is TGTGCCAGCAGTTACTCATTGGACTCAACAGATACGCAGTATTTT. Translated: CASSYSLDSTDTQYF.

The chain is built from TRBV27 and TRBJ2-6, with D possibly called TRBD1 or TRBD2 (5 bases each). CDR1 and CDR2 (germline): MNHEY, SMNVEV (reference sequence). The CDR3 is made up of 15 amino acids. Trimming shortened V by 0 bases and J by 4 bases, and 7 bases separated the two germline ends. CDR3 amino acids: CASSLSGTGANVLTF. The CDR3 DNA is TGTGCCAGCAGTTTATCAGGGACCGGGGCCAACGTCCTGACTTTC.

CDR3 amino acids: CASSLSGIVNIQYF. The CDR3 nucleotides are TGTGCCAGCAGCTTGTCCGGGATTGTGAACATTCAGTACTTC. The chain combines TRBV5-5 with TRBJ2-4; D possibly corresponds to TRBD2 (5 bases). CDR1 SGHKS and CDR2 YYEKEE come from the germline V gene (reference sequence). The CDR3 runs 14 residues. The V end lost 1 base, the J end lost 7 bases, and 12 bases lay between the germline ends. Combining the CDR3 with reference TRBV5-5 and TRBJ2-4 gives the whole variable domain DAGVTQSPTHLIKTRGQQVTLRCSPISGHKSVSWYQQVLGQGPQFIFQYYEKEERGRGNFPDRFSARQFPNYSSELNVNALLLGDSALYLCASSLSGIVNIQYFGAGTRLSVL.

The rearrangement links TRBV18 to TRBJ1-2; D possibly corresponds to TRBD1 (6 bases). Germline lookup yields CDR1 KGHSH and CDR2 LQKENI. With 2 bases removed from V and 8 bases from J, the gap between germline ends came to 12 bases. The CDR3 is made up of 13 amino acids. The CDR3, as DNA: TGTGCCAGCTCACCAACGGGGGCGGGAGGCTACACCTTC. The encoded protein is CASSPTGAGGYTF.

J is TRBJ1-1 and V is TRBV5-6, with D hard to call. The CDR3 length is 13 residues. V was clipped by 5 bases and J by 1 base, with 9 bases between them. The V gene's germline CDR1 is SGHDT and CDR2 YYEEEE. CDR3 nucleotide sequence: TGTGCCAGCAGAACACGCCCGAACACTGAAGCTTTCTTT. Translation: CASRTRPNTEAFF.

CDR3 loop: CASTANTEAFF. CDR3 coding DNA: TGTGCCAGCACGGCGAACACTGAAGCTTTCTTT. The V and J genes are TRBV6-1 and TRBJ1-1; D call uncertain. Germline V gene sequence: CDR1 MNHNS, CDR2 SASEGT. This CDR3 is 11 amino acids long. Trimming cost V 7 bases and J 1 base, with 4 bases left between them.

CDR3 region: CASSLGPGTSGGVSSYNEQFF. The CDR3, as DNA: TGTGCCAGCAGCTTAGGTCCCGGGACTAGCGGCGGTGTTAGCTCCTACAATGAGCAGTTCTTC. This rearrangement joins TRBV7-7 to TRBJ2-1; TRBD2 aligns across 11 bases. This CDR3 spans 21 amino acids. Germline-derived CDR1 and CDR2 are SSHAT and FNYEAQ (reference sequence). V lost 1 base to trimming and J lost 0 bases; unmatched junction nucleotides: 14. Filled out from reference TRBV7-7 and TRBJ2-1, the complete variable domain reads GAGVSQSPRYKVTKRGQDVTLRCDPISSHATLYWYQQALGQGPEFLTYFNYEAQPDKSGLPSDRFSAERPEGSISTLTIQRTEQRDSAMYRCASSLGPGTSGGVSSYNEQFFGPGTRLTVL.

This clone was detected only once. The chain combines TRBV14 with TRBJ2-3; D unclear. The CDR3 runs to 12 residues. Germline-derived CDR1 and CDR2 are SGHDN and FVKESK. V lost 4 bases and J 0 bases, leaving 2 bases between the germline ends. CDR3 region: CASSRSTDTQYF. The CDR3 DNA reads TGTGCCAGCAGCCGGAGCACAGATACGCAGTATTTT.

The DNA for the CDR3 is TGTGCCAGCAGCTTATACCCGACAGCCAGGGGTGGCTACACCTTC. Amino acid sequence: CASSLYPTARGGYTF. The chain has TRBV7-2 and TRBJ1-2; perhaps TRBD1 as D (6 bases). V lost 2 bases, J lost 7 bases, and 17 bases lay in between. The CDR3 has 15 amino acids. CDR1 is SGHTA and CDR2 is FQGNSA in the germline V gene.

The chain is built from TRBV5-1 and TRBJ1-4; D ambiguous. The germline V and J ends were trimmed by 4 bases and 3 bases, with 13 bases remaining between them. This CDR3 has 15 amino acids. Germline-derived CDR1 and CDR2 are SGHRS and YFSETQ. CDR3 DNA sequence: TGCGCCAGCAGCGCATACTTCCCAGCTAATGAAAAACTGTTTTTT. It encodes CASSAYFPANEKLFF.

The CDR3 here is CASSSREGYGYTF. The CDR3 bases are TGTGCCAGCAGCTCTCGGGAGGGCTACGGCTACACCTTC. This chain joins TRBV9 and TRBJ1-2; D remains ambiguous. Between the trimmed V and J ends, which lost 4 bases and 8 bases, there was a span of 15 bases. The germline gives CDR1 SGDLS, CDR2 YYNGEE. This CDR3 contains 13 residues.

V is TRBV7-8 and J is TRBJ2-5; D unresolved. The CDR3 sequence is 13 residues long. Trimming stripped 3 bases from V and 4 bases from J, with 9 bases between. CDR1 is SGHVS, CDR2 FQNEAQ, per germline. The DNA for the CDR3 is TGTGCCAGCAGCTTGGAGAGAAGAGAGACCCAGTACTTC. Translated: CASSLERRETQYF.

This clone has just one count. The gene calls are TRBV15 and TRBJ1-5, with D possibly TRBD1 on 5 matching bases. Trimming took off 5 bases at V and 0 bases at J, with 11 bases between the two ends. CDR3 size: 15 residues. The germline V gene encodes CDR1 LNHNV and CDR2 YYDKDF (reference sequence). The CDR3 sequence: CATSPGTHSNQPQHF. The CDR3 DNA reads TGTGCCACCAGCCCAGGGACTCATAGCAATCAGCCCCAGCATTTT.

The chain employs TRBV18 and TRBJ2-7; 10 nucleotides line up with TRBD1. Trimming cost V 3 bases and J 0 bases; bases outside gene matches: 2. Germline V lookup: CDR1 KGHSH, CDR2 LQKENI. This CDR3 has 15 amino acids. The CDR3 loop is CASSPRQGASYEQYF. The CDR3 DNA follows: TGTGCCAGCTCACCTCGACAGGGGGCCTCCTACGAGCAGTACTTC.

The rearrangement uses TRBV6-8 and TRBJ2-2; TRBD1 aligns across 10 bases. Germline V gives CDR1 MNHGY, CDR2 SAAAGT. The CDR3 sequence is 15 residues long. With 5 bases clipped from V and 5 bases from J, the junction kept 5 bases outside the gene matches. The CDR3 region is CASSPTGGRTGELFF. As DNA, the CDR3 is TGTGCCAGCAGTCCGACAGGGGGCAGAACCGGGGAGCTGTTTTTT.

The chain has TRBV28 and TRBJ1-2; D ambiguous. Germline V gives CDR1 MDHEN, CDR2 SYDVKM. The CDR3 spans 14 residues. The V gene lost 6 bases and the J gene lost 0 bases, with 11 bases spanning the gap. This chain's CDR3 is CASSPWSANYGYTF. Written as DNA, the CDR3 is TGTGCCAGCAGCCCCTGGTCAGCTAACTATGGCTACACCTTC.

The chain carries TRBV4-1 and TRBJ2-1; possibly TRBD1 for D (5 bases). CDR1 and CDR2 (germline): MGHRA, YSYEKL. The CDR3 has 13 amino acids. V lost 5 bases, J lost 7 bases, and 12 bases lay in between. The CDR3 bases are TGCGCCAGCAGCAGCTGGGCAGGGAATGAGCAGTTCTTC. Amino acids: CASSSWAGNEQFF.

The chain links TRBV28 to TRBJ1-2, with D uncertain. Germline V gene sequence: CDR1 MDHEN, CDR2 SYDVKM. V lost 3 bases and J 2 bases, leaving 7 bases between the germline ends. The CDR3 consists of 13 residues. CDR3 nucleotides: TGTGCCAGCAGTTTCGGCGGAAACTATGGCTACACCTTC. Residues: CASSFGGNYGYTF.

This clone is labeled medium-sized (0.01 to 0.1%). The chain uses TRBV5-1 and TRBJ1-6, with 8 positions matching TRBD1. The germline V gene has CDR1 SGHRS and CDR2 YFSETQ. Losses at the gene ends were 4 bases for V and 9 bases for J; bases not matched to a gene: 9. This CDR3 spans 15 amino acids. The CDR3 DNA reads TGCGCCAGCAGCGAAAAAGGACAGGGTGGTTCACCCCTCCACTTT. Residues: CASSEKGQGGSPLHF.